This T cell receptor beta chain was documented in a study of technical replicates of blood from a handful of donors. Sequencing was performed with immunoSEQ multiplex PCR; in TCRdb, only in-frame clones are kept and a portion is missing. The sample holds 60,000 to 90,000 clones, roughly 92% seen once. The TCR originated in a human donor in good health. The sequenced material came from T cells isolated from PBMCs.

Written as DNA, the CDR3 is TGTGCCAGTAGTACACAGGGGGAGAGCACCGGGGAGCTGTTTTTT. Protein product: CASSTQGESTGELFF. This chain links TRBV19 with TRBJ2-2; the match to TRBD1 covers 8 bases. The length of the CDR3 is 15 residues. Germline V gene data show CDR1 as LNHDA and CDR2 as SQIVND (reference sequence). With V trimmed by 4 bases and J by 4 bases, 5 bases remained unmatched.